Listed below are T cell receptor beta chains from one sample, sequenced in a study of T cell responses to AZD1222 COVID-19 vaccine. Using immunoSEQ multiplex PCR, the repertoire was profiled, and TCRdb retains in-frame clones only, with some absent. The sample has under 200,000 clones; about 92% are singletons. Material: peripheral blood, obtained 28 days after the second dose of the MenACWY control vaccine. The receptors were sampled from an adult who received the MenACWY meningococcal vaccine as a control. The conserved cysteine and the conserved F or W are not part of the CDR3 here. The order of the fields is V gene, CDR3 protein.

TRBV4-1 | ASSQGTSGSVWNEQF
TRBV6-2/TRBV6-3 | ASRLAGGPYEQY
TRBV11-2 | ASSLAPGETEQY
TRBV7-9 | ASSLARTVEETQY
TRBV27 | ASSLSPPNTEAF
TRBV19 | ASSTPGQGAMREKLF
TRBV9 | ASSRLEGYNSPLH
TRBV6-5 | AISGGGTNEKLF
TRBV3-1/TRBV3-2 | ASSQGQSGNTIY
TRBV13 | ASRISARYTEAF
TRBV19 | ASSRGNRNTEAF
TRBV3-1/TRBV3-2 | ASSRSYRGKDQPQH
TRBV6-4 | ASSESGEGNQPQH
TRBV11-2 | ASGDYFLDNEQF
TRBV11-3 | ASSGTSSGSEQF
TRBV7-2 | ASSLGAGAGTDTQY
TRBV15 | ATSRDWGSSGNTIY
TRBV10-3 | AISPRSPSYNEQF
TRBV5-1 | ASSVSAGVGETQY
TRBV7-7 | ASSLDPGTEAF
TRBV28 | ASSLGPNTEAF
TRBV7-2 | ASSSLGGPTDTQY
TRBV12-3/TRBV12-4 | ASSLRGETQY
TRBV27 | ATVGFTEAF
TRBV5-1 | ASSLEGTTNTQY
TRBV5-4 | ASSLEPAGELF
TRBV4-2 | ASSLDRESETQY
TRBV6-5 | ASSYGRQETQY
TRBV10-3 | AIRRTLNGYEQY
TRBV9 | ASSHGGGEQY
TRBV6-5 | ASSYRWDSHYGYT
TRBV4-2 | ASSQELAGMISSYEQY
TRBV12-3/TRBV12-4 | ASSPGDYGYT
TRBV30 | AWSALGQPQH
TRBV29-1 | SALRMGSGGAF
TRBV10-1 | ASSESGISGNTIY
TRBV7-9 | ASSPQGATYYGYT
TRBV15 | ATSPGEAVRKRGYT
TRBV30 | AWSRRQGGEKLF
TRBV18 | ASSLDSYEQY
TRBV28 | ASSPPQRAGDTQY
TRBV19 | ASRDRGETGELF
TRBV11-2 | ASSLAGGSTDTQY
TRBV4-3 | ASSQEARGMETQY
TRBV6-5 | ASSRSGGHNSPLH
TRBV7-6 | ASSLGQGPNQPQH
TRBV29-1 | SVGDNRVGEQY
TRBV7-2 | ASSPRQGANTGELF
TRBV5-4 | ASSSPEGMEDIQY
TRBV5-5 | ASSLWAFSNQPQH
TRBV14 | ASSQDWGGGTEAF
TRBV28 | ASSLPGTGEGEQY
TRBV24-1 | ATSDPGRSYGYT
TRBV5-1 | ASSPQNTGELF
TRBV27 | ASSFSSFSNQPQH
TRBV5-5 | ASSQSSGIMYEQY
TRBV7-8 | ASSLAQSSGNTIY
TRBV29-1 | SVAGPTGTLSYEQY
TRBV5-1 | ASSLVLGEKLF